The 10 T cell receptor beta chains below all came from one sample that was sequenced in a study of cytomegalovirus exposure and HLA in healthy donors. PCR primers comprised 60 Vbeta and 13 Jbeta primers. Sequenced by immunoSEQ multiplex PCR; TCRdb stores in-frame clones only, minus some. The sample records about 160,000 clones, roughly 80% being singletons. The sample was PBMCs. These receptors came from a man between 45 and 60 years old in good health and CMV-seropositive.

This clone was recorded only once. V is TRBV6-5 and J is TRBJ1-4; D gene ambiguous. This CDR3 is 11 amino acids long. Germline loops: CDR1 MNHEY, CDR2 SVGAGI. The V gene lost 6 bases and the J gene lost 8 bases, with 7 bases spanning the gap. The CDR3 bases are TGTGCCAGCAGACGGGAGGAAAAACTGTTTTTT. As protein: CASRREEKLFF.

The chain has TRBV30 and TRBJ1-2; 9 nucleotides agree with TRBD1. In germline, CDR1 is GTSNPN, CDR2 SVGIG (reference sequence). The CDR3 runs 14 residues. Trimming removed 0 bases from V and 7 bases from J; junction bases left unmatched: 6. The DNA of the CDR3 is TGTGCCTGGAGTGTAACGACAGGGGGAGGTGGCTACACCTTC. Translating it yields CAWSVTTGGGGYTF.

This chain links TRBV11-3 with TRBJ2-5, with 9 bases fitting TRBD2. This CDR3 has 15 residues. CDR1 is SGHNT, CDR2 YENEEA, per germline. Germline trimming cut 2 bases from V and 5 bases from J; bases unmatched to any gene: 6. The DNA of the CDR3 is TGTGCCAGCAGCTTATCGCGGGGGGGCGGGGAGACCCAGTACTTC. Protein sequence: CASSLSRGGGETQYF.

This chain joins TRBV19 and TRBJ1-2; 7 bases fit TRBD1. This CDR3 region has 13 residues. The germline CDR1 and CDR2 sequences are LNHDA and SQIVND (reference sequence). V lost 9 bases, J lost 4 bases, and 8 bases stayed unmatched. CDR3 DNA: TGTGCCAGCCAAATGGACAGGAGCTATGGCTACACCTTC. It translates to CASQMDRSYGYTF.

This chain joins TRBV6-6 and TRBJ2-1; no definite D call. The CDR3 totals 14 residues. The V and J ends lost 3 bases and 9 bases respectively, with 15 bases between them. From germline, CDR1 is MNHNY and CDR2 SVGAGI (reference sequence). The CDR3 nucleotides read TGTGCCAGCAGTTATAGGAGTACGCGTGGTGAGCAGTTCTTC. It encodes CASSYRSTRGEQFF.

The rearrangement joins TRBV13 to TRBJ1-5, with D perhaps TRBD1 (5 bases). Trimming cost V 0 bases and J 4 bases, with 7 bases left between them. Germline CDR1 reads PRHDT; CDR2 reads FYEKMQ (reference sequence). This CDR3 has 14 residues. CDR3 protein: CASSLGGRNQPQHF. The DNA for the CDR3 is TGTGCCAGCAGCTTAGGGGGGCGAAATCAGCCCCAGCATTTT.

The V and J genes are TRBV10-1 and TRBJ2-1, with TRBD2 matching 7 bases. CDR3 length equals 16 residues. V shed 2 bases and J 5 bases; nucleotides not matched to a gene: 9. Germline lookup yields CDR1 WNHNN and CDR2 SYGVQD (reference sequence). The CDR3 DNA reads TGCGCCAGCAGTGAGGCGGCGGGAGTAAGGGACAATGAGCAGTTCTTC. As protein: CASSEAAGVRDNEQFF.

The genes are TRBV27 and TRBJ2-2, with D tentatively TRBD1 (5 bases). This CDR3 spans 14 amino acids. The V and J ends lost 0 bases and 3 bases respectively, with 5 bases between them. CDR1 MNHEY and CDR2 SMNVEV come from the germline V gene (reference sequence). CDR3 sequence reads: CASSLSGDTGELFF. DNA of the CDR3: TGTGCCAGCAGTTTATCAGGGGACACCGGGGAGCTGTTTTTT.

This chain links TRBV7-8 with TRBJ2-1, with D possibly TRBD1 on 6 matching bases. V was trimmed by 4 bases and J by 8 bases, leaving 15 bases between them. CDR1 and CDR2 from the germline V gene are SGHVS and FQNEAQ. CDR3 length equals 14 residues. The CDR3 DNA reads TGTGCCAGCAGCTCAGACAGGTGGAAATATGAGCAGTTCTTC. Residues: CASSSDRWKYEQFF.

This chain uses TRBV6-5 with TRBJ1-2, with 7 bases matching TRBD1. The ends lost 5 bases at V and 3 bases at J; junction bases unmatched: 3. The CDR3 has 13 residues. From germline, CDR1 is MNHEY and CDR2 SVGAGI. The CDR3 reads CASSQGQYYGYTF. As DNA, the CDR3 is TGTGCCAGCAGTCAGGGACAGTACTATGGCTACACCTTC.